This passage covers 11 T cell receptor beta chains from one sample sequenced in a study of cytomegalovirus exposure and HLA in healthy donors. Primers: 60 Vbeta forward and 13 Jbeta reverse. Only in-frame clones appear in the TCRdb table, and some are missing; sequencing was by immunoSEQ multiplex PCR. The sample gives 100,000 to 120,000 clones, 15% of which show up once; more than 0.8% is in the top ten. Sequences were obtained from PBMCs. These receptor sequences come from a female donor in good health and CMV-seronegative.

This chain joins TRBV7-9 and TRBJ1-2; maybe TRBD1 (6 bases). Per germline, CDR1 SEHNR and CDR2 FQNEAQ (reference sequence). V gave up 2 bases and J gave up 5 bases, with 9 bases separating them. This CDR3 contains 13 residues. CDR3 nucleotides: TGTGCCAGCAGCTTACCGACAGGATATGGCTACACCTTC. The encoded protein is CASSLPTGYGYTF.

The chain is built from TRBV4-1 and TRBJ2-3, with TRBD1 identical over 8 bases. The CDR3 spans 14 residues. Losses at the gene ends were 2 bases for V and 6 bases for J; bases not matched to a gene: 4. Germline V lookup: CDR1 MGHRA, CDR2 YSYEKL. The CDR3 DNA reads TGCGCCAGCAGCCAATACCAGGGGGCGGATACGCAGTATTTT. Translating it yields CASSQYQGADTQYF.

In this sample, this clone turned up a few times. As DNA, the CDR3 is TGTGCCAGCAGTTTGCCAGCGACAGGGGATGGTGGCTACACCTTC. Translation: CASSLPATGDGGYTF. V is TRBV28 and J is TRBJ1-2; 8 bases are a match to TRBD1. V lost 3 bases to trimming and J lost 7 bases; unmatched junction nucleotides: 10. Germline lookup yields CDR1 MDHEN and CDR2 SYDVKM. There are 15 residues in the CDR3.

The chain employs TRBV7-9 and TRBJ1-2, with 8 bases aligning to TRBD1. The CDR3 loop spans 16 amino acids. Germline CDR1 reads SEHNR; CDR2 reads FQNEAQ (reference sequence). The V and J ends lost 3 bases and 0 bases, in that order; junction bases with no gene match: 6. The CDR3 reads CASSFGQGGSNYGYTF. CDR3 DNA: TGTGCCAGCAGCTTCGGACAGGGCGGGTCTAACTATGGCTACACCTTC.

This clone was observed a handful of times. The chain employs TRBV15 and TRBJ2-3; D unclear. Germline loops: CDR1 LNHNV, CDR2 YYDKDF (reference sequence). V was trimmed by 0 bases and J by 3 bases, leaving 10 bases between them. CDR3 length: 15 residues. CDR3 residues: CATSRDLAVTDTQYF. The CDR3 DNA follows: TGTGCCACCAGCAGAGATCTGGCGGTAACAGATACGCAGTATTTT.

This clone appeared a few times. The chain carries TRBV27 and TRBJ1-3; D not certain. Germline V gene sequence: CDR1 MNHEY, CDR2 SMNVEV (reference sequence). Between the trimmed V and J ends, which lost 0 bases and 0 bases, there was a span of 6 bases. This CDR3 is built from 15 residues. CDR3 in amino acids: CASSLSPDSGNTIYF. The CDR3 bases are TGTGCCAGCAGTTTATCCCCAGACTCTGGAAACACCATATATTTT.

This sequence joins TRBV6-5 and TRBJ2-1; D remains unclear. Germline CDR1 MNHEY, CDR2 SVGAGI. The length of the CDR3 is 16 residues. Deletions cut 0 bases from V and 4 bases from J, with 13 bases between. The CDR3 here is CASSYSAAYGYNEQFF. The CDR3 DNA follows: TGTGCCAGCAGTTACTCAGCCGCTTACGGTTACAATGAGCAGTTCTTC.

Of note for this clone: The junction departs from germline at one end; a sequencing error may be responsible. The CDR3 DNA reads as TGTGCTAGCAGCTTAGACGGAGCCGGTCGATTCGAGCAGTACTTC. Translating it yields CASSLDGAGRFEQYF. The rearrangement links TRBV7-6 to TRBJ2-7; D gene uncertain. The CDR3 length is 15 residues. CDR1 is SGHVS and CDR2 is FNYEAQ in the germline V gene.

This clone has only a few counts. The same CDR3 also results from other DNA sequences found in this sample. The rearrangement links TRBV28 to TRBJ1-1; TRBD1 aligns across 8 bases. With 5 bases clipped from V and 0 bases from J, the junction kept 5 bases outside the gene matches. CDR1 and CDR2 (germline): MDHEN, SYDVKM. The CDR3 length is 15 residues. CDR3 loop: CASSPGQGVNTEAFF. The CDR3 coding sequence is TGTGCCAGCAGTCCCGGACAGGGCGTGAACACTGAAGCTTTCTTT.

There are a few counts of this clone. The chain is built from TRBV6-1 and TRBJ2-7; 8 nucleotides agree with TRBD2. The CDR3 contains 15 residues. Germline CDR1 is MNHNS and CDR2 is SASEGT. J was trimmed by 2 bases and V by 1 base; bases with no gene match: 4. For the CDR3, the DNA is TGTGCCAGCAGTGAAGGTGGACTAGCCCCCTACGAGCAGTACTTC. Its protein product is CASSEGGLAPYEQYF.

This chain connects TRBV10-1 to TRBJ1-4, with 8 bases fitting TRBD1. Germline V gene lookup returns CDR1 WNHNN and CDR2 SYGVQD (reference sequence). The length of the CDR3 is 20 residues. The J segment lost 3 bases and the V segment lost 2 bases, leaving 17 bases of the junction unmatched. CDR3 sequence (DNA): TGCGCCAGCAGTGAGGATGTTTGGGTGACAGGGGTAAGTGCTAATGAAAAACTGTTTTTT. Its translation is CASSEDVWVTGVSANEKLFF.